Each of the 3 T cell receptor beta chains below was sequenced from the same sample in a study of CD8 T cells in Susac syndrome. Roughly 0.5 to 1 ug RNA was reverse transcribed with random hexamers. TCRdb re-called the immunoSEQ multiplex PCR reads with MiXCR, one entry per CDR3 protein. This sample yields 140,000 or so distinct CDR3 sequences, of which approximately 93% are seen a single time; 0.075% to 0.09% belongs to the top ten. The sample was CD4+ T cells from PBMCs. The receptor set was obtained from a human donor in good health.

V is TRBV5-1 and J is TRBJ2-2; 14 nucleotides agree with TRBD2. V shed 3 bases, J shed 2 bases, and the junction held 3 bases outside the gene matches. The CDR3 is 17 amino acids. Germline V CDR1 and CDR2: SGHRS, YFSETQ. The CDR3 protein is CASSSTSGRANTGELFF. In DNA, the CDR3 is TGCGCCAGCAGCTCGACTAGCGGGAGGGCCAACACCGGGGAGCTGTTTTTT.

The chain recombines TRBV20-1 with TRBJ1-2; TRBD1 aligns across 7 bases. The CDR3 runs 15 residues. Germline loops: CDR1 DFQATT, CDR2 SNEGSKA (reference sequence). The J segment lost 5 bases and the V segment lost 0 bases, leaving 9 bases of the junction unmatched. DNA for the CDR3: TGCAGTGCTAGAGAGGGTGCAGGGGGAAGGTATGGCTACACCTTC. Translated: CSAREGAGGRYGYTF.

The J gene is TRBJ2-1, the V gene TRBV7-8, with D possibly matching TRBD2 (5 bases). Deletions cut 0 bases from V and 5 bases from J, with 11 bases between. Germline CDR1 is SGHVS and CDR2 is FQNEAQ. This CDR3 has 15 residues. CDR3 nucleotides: TGTGCCAGCAGCTTAGCGGACTCCAACAACAATGAGCAGTTCTTC. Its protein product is CASSLADSNNNEQFF.